The T cell receptor beta chain described here comes from a study of blood T cells in healthy people across ages (dated by TCRdb to between 2014 and 2016). For context, the study as a whole: Template switching captured roughly one uniquely barcoded TCR beta cDNA molecule per two T cells in model experiments. The donors were divided into four age groups: young (average approximately 16 years), middle-aged (roughly 42), aged (62) and long-lived (about 84). To avoid experimental bias, donors of different ages were distributed randomly across sequencing lanes. The study analyzed two additional independent replicas of 1 million unique cDNA reads from the same blood draw for two donors, one aged 18 to 30 and one aged 80 or older. Age-related changes in TCR beta repertoire diversity were measured in the study by deep sequencing normalized with unique cDNA molecular identifiers.

CDR1 and CDR2 are read off the germline V gene as SGHDT and YYEEEE. From its cysteine to its phenylalanine, the CDR3 spans 15 amino acids. Only the CDR3 region is kept as DNA, spanning 45 bases read in frame from base 1. Relative to germline, V is 4 bases shorter and J is 4 bases shorter, with 17 bases between their ends. The library was obtained by 5' RACE. The instrument given in TCRdb is Illumina HiSeq 2500. A second PCR of roughly 7 to 12 cycles was performed with a sample-barcoded 5' primer and a J-beta primer mix. A unique molecular identifier was introduced onto each TCR beta cDNA molecule by a template-switch 5' adaptor carrying 12 random nucleotides. Each sample yielded at least 3 million CDR3-containing paired-end reads. First-strand cDNA synthesis was performed from all RNA using the Mint cDNA synthesis kit, with priming by a TRBC-specific oligonucleotide. Following uracil-DNA glycosylase treatment, a first 18-cycle PCR with universal primers M1SS and BC2_uni_R was performed on all cDNA. In the paper's pipeline: For normalization, 1 million high-quality reads, each with a distinct molecular identifier, were randomly selected from each sample. Instead of being binned into consensus sequences, reads with shared molecular identifiers were discarded. CDR3 identification, clonotype clustering and error correction used MiTCR with a Q25 quality threshold and the strictest error-elimination algorithm. A nonparametric unseen species model using Euler transformation provided a lower-bound estimate of total TCR beta diversity. Using fastp at Q25 and MiXCR, TCRdb reprocessed the public reads and kept productive beta chains. Each entry merges the rows of one CDR3 protein and shows their most common DNA and genes. The V and J calls reflect TCRdb's pipeline rather than the authors' work. This sample gives over 300,000 distinct CDR3 sequences in total; roughly half of them show up just once. The ten largest account for over 40% of the sample.

The donors were 40 or so Caucasian individuals from Russia, aged 6 to 90 years, who were systemically healthy. Each donor gave about 9.8 milliliters of peripheral blood, drawn into EDTA-treated Vacutainer tubes. Ficoll-Paque density-gradient centrifugation was used to isolate PBMCs, with at least 7 million per sample. Total RNA was extracted from PBMCs with Trizol reagent, with at least 5 micrograms obtained per sample. Naive CD45RAhigh/CD27high T cell percentages were measured by flow cytometry on a PBMC aliquot from every donor. Findings and caveats that apply to the study as a whole: Total diversity estimates from one million sequenced T cells were considered lower bounds and underestimates. The CMV infection status of donors was not known, potentially confounding age-related changes in expanded clonotypes. The percentage of naive T cells measured by flow cytometry correlated strongly with observed TCR beta diversity. Compared with the aged group, more naive CD4+ T cells, fewer expanded clones and increased TCR diversity were shown by the long-lived group, suggesting age selection. Conclusive comparison of naive and antigen-experienced compartments was prevented by the profiling of bulk unsorted PBMCs. Observed TCR beta diversity per million T cells fell roughly linearly with age, and a significant reduction was already apparent by age around 39.

On this clonotype: Its antigen specificity is not known. Base quality data are lacking; no much larger clone is found one base away.

The origin of this receptor is a man aged 55 to 70 in good health. Specimen: blood. The chain joins TRBV5-6 to TRBJ1-2; the D gene is perhaps TRBD1, from 6 matching bases. The DNA is TGTGCCAGCAGCGCACGACCGGGAGGGGGCTATGGCTACACCTTC. It encodes CASSARPGGGYGYTF.